The 2 T cell receptor beta chains in this list originate from one sample, sequenced in a study of blood T cells in healthy people across ages. The authors ran a second PCR of roughly 6 to 12 cycles using a sample-barcoded 5' primer and a J-beta primer mix. MiXCR, run by TCRdb on the 5' RACE reads, gives a single entry per CDR3 protein. The sample gives some 700,000 distinct CDR3 sequences, about a fifth of which show up once; roughly 22% is in the top ten. The sample consisted of blood. The receptor set was obtained from a man in his sixties or seventies in good health.

The J gene is TRBJ2-3, the V gene TRBV6-5; D uncertain. V gave up 2 bases and J gave up 13 bases, with 10 bases separating them. The CDR3 consists of 11 residues. Germline CDR1 and CDR2: MNHEY and SVGAGI. The chain's CDR3 is CASSYGVREYF. CDR3 DNA sequence: TGTGCCAGCAGTTACGGGGTTCGGGAGTATTTT.

The chain is built from TRBV6-6 and TRBJ2-4; D not certain. Germline CDR1 and CDR2: MNHNY and SVGAGI (reference sequence). Trimming pared 6 bases from V and 3 bases from J, leaving 15 bases between. The CDR3 sequence is 15 residues long. CDR3 DNA sequence: TGTGCCAGCAGCTCTCTGGGATGGGACAAAAACATTCAGTACTTC. It specifies CASSSLGWDKNIQYF.